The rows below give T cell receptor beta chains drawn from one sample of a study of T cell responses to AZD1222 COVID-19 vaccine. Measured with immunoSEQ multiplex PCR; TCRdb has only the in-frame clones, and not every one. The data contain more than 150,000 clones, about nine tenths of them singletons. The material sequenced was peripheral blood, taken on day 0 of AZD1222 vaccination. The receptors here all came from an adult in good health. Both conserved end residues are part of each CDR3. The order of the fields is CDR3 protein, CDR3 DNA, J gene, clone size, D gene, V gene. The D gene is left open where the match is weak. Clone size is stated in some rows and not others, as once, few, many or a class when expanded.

CDR3: CATQRQGNALNTEAFF; DNA: TGTGCCACCCAACGACAGGGTAACGCCCTGAACACTGAAGCTTTCTTT; J: TRBJ1-1; size: .; D: TRBD1; V: TRBV7-9
CDR3: CASSLGLASSYEQYF; DNA: TGTGCCAGCAGCTTAGGGCTAGCTAGCTCCTACGAGCAGTACTTC; J: TRBJ2-7; size: .; D: .; V: TRBV7-8
CDR3: CASSLGRGNTEAFF; DNA: TGTGCCAGCAGCTTGGGTCGAGGGAACACTGAAGCTTTCTTT; J: TRBJ1-1; size: .; D: .; V: TRBV7-9
CDR3: CASSQDLDWKNTGELFF; DNA: TGTGCCAGCAGCCAAGATCTCGACTGGAAGAACACCGGGGAGCTGTTTTTT; J: TRBJ2-2; size: .; D: .; V: TRBV14
CDR3: CASSQDRGPYEQYF; DNA: TGTGCCAGCAGCCAAGACAGGGGTCCCTACGAGCAGTACTTC; J: TRBJ2-7; size: .; D: TRBD1; V: TRBV6-5
CDR3: CSVELGGRSYNEQFF; DNA: TGCAGCGTTGAGTTAGGGGGCCGGTCCTACAATGAGCAGTTCTTC; J: TRBJ2-1; size: .; D: TRBD1; V: TRBV29-1
CDR3: CASSVQGEANYGYTF; DNA: TGTGCCAGCAGTGTACAGGGGGAGGCTAACTATGGCTACACCTTC; J: TRBJ1-2; size: .; D: TRBD1; V: TRBV28
CDR3: CASSSGQGRSPLHF; DNA: TGTGCCAGTAGCTCGGGACAGGGTCGGTCACCCCTCCACTTT; J: TRBJ1-6; size: .; D: TRBD1; V: TRBV19
CDR3: CASSERETNTEAFF; DNA: TGCGCCAGCAGTGAGAGAGAAACGAACACTGAAGCTTTCTTT; J: TRBJ1-1; size: .; D: .; V: TRBV10-2
CDR3: CATSRGQGVYEQYF; DNA: TGTGCCACCAGCAGAGGACAGGGCGTCTACGAGCAGTACTTC; J: TRBJ2-7; size: few; D: TRBD1; V: TRBV15
CDR3: CASSQEHQANTEAFF; DNA: TGTGCCAGCAGCCAAGAGCACCAAGCCAACACTGAAGCTTTCTTT; J: TRBJ1-1; size: few; D: .; V: TRBV3-1/TRBV3-2
CDR3: CASSQRTGGTEAFF; DNA: TGTGCCAGTAGTCAGAGGACAGGGGGCACTGAAGCTTTCTTT; J: TRBJ1-1; size: once; D: TRBD1; V: TRBV19
CDR3: CASSQHPGQGSYGYTF; DNA: TGTGCCAGCAGCCAACACCCGGGACAGGGCTCCTATGGCTACACCTTC; J: TRBJ1-2; size: .; D: TRBD1; V: TRBV16
CDR3: CASSVLAVTDTQYF; DNA: TGCGCCAGCAGTGTCCTAGCGGTAACAGATACGCAGTATTTT; J: TRBJ2-3; size: .; D: TRBD2; V: TRBV10-1
CDR3: CASSREGQGSTDTQYF; DNA: TGTGCCAGTAGTAGGGAGGGACAGGGTAGCACAGATACGCAGTATTTT; J: TRBJ2-3; size: .; D: TRBD1; V: TRBV19
CDR3: CASSFRTGSTDTQYF; DNA: TGTGCCAGCAGCTTTAGGACAGGGAGTACAGATACGCAGTATTTT; J: TRBJ2-3; size: .; D: TRBD1; V: TRBV5-6
CDR3: CASSSPSGGASNEQFF; DNA: TGTGCCAGCAGTTCACCTAGCGGGGGGGCCTCCAATGAGCAGTTCTTC; J: TRBJ2-1; size: .; D: TRBD2; V: TRBV28
CDR3: CAISEPSSGSNNEQFF; DNA: TGTGCCATCAGTGAACCCTCGAGCGGGAGTAATAATGAGCAGTTCTTC; J: TRBJ2-1; size: .; D: TRBD2; V: TRBV10-3
CDR3: CASSLGQHTDTQYF; DNA: TGTGCCAGCAGCTTGGGCCAGCACACAGATACGCAGTATTTT; J: TRBJ2-3; size: few; D: .; V: TRBV5-6
CDR3: CASSLRVYEQYF; DNA: TGTGCCAGCAGCTTGAGGGTCTACGAGCAGTACTTC; J: TRBJ2-7; size: once; D: .; V: TRBV5-6
CDR3: CASSPDGNTEAFF; DNA: TGTGCCAGCAGCCCCGACGGGAACACTGAAGCTTTCTTT; J: TRBJ1-1; size: .; D: .; V: TRBV12-3/TRBV12-4
CDR3: CASSHYSTSAQETQYF; DNA: TGTGCCAGCAGCCACTACTCGACTAGCGCACAAGAGACCCAGTACTTC; J: TRBJ2-5; size: once; D: TRBD2; V: TRBV7-9
CDR3: CASSPRSGGTEAFF; DNA: TGTGCCAGCAGTCCACGATCAGGGGGCACTGAAGCTTTCTTT; J: TRBJ1-1; size: once; D: TRBD1; V: TRBV28
CDR3: CASSQAGRTSGSIFIEQFF; DNA: TGTGCCAGCAGCCAAGCGGGGCGGACTAGCGGGAGTATTTTCATCGAGCAGTTCTTC; J: TRBJ2-1; size: .; D: TRBD2; V: TRBV4-2
CDR3: CASSEWERTGLTYNEQFF; DNA: TGTGCCAGCAGCGAGTGGGAAAGGACAGGGTTGACCTACAATGAGCAGTTCTTC; J: TRBJ2-1; size: .; D: TRBD1; V: TRBV7-8
CDR3: CASSLDMYSNEQFF; DNA: TGTGCCAGCAGCTTAGATATGTATTCCAATGAGCAGTTCTTC; J: TRBJ2-1; size: .; D: .; V: TRBV11-3
CDR3: CASVLAGGVNEQFF; DNA: TGTGCCAGCGTCTTAGCGGGAGGGGTCAATGAGCAGTTCTTC; J: TRBJ2-1; size: .; D: TRBD2; V: TRBV25-1